What follows is one T cell receptor beta chain and its context. Its antigen specificity is not known. Base quality data are lacking; no much larger clone is found one base away. TCRbeta CDR3 regions were amplified from genomic DNA using the immunoSEQ Assay, a bias-controlled multiplex PCR. From the authors' description of their analysis: Within the assay, amplification of reference gene primers was used to estimate how many nucleated cells each sample contained. To quantify the absolute abundance of each unique TCRbeta CDR3 rearrangement, sequence reads were collapsed and filtered. Productive Simpson clonality was computed per sample as the square root of Simpson's diversity index over productive rearrangements. TCRdb obtained this table from immuneACCESS and retained in-frame rearrangements with V and J assigned. These tables miss some clones; where compared with another copy, unresolved V genes account for less than half of the shortfall, and the remainder is unexplained. V and J calls and clone size follow that table, whereas D and trimming were derived from the DNA. A total of 250,000 or so clones appear in this sample, 86% of them only once. The ten most abundant clones make up roughly 1.9% of the sample.

This specimen comes from a study of blood T cell repertoires in COVID-19 (dated by TCRdb to 2020 to 2022). Broadly, across the study: Samples covering the acute and convalescent phases of COVID-19 were provided by collaborators in the United States, Italy and Spain. The prospective study material was composed of cDNA or gDNA derived from T cells, B-cell-depleted T cells, or PBMCs. Subjects who had been exposed to COVID-19, were actively infected with it, or had recovered from it provided the deeply sampled blood TCRbeta repertoires that made up the dataset. The repertoires were released in a freely available public database intended as a resource for research on the immune response to SARS-CoV-2. Samples came from the ongoing ImmuneRACE study (first 160 participants) plus 1,254 subjects from 6 global collaborators. A de-identified subject ID, COVID-19 status, age in years and sex were almost always included in the sample metadata. Where available, HLA class I and class II types were taken from metadata supplied by the sample provider and were not determined by assay-based typing.

Sequences SGHDT (CDR1) and YYEEEE (CDR2) are obtained from the germline V gene. Reading from cysteine to phenylalanine, the CDR3 counts 12 amino acids. The entry retains the CDR3 DNA only, 36 bases that are in frame from base 1. Germline trimming amounts to 2 bases on V and 15 bases on J, with 8 as the count of junction bases outside the gene matches. Participants in the prospective study were aged roughly 18 to 100 years, lived in 20 to 25 United States geographic areas, and enrolled through a virtual design. In the prospective study, cohorts were assigned on the basis of participant-reported clinical history obtained from a screening survey and a study questionnaire. For ImmuneRACE Cohort 3, a participant was defined as recovered based on two consecutive negative NP/OP PCR tests, clearance by a healthcare professional, or resolution of symptoms. Mobile phlebotomists in the prospective study collected whole blood, serum and a nasopharyngeal or oropharyngeal swab from every participant. Participants in the prospective study had the option to provide additional blood draws and questionnaires over a roughly two-month period. Before DNA extraction, prospective study blood samples were shipped either frozen or at room temperature.

The full study reports these points: How much clinical and demographic metadata was included differed by source and by participant, and the metadata was provided uncurated.

The chain was built from TRBV5-6 and TRBJ2-3, with 8 bases matching TRBD1. The clonotype was recovered from a woman aged 50 to 60 who had recovered from COVID-19. The sequencing sample was made of PBMCs or T cells enriched from blood (not recorded which). The CDR3 loop reads CASSLQGGGRYF. The sequenced DNA: TGTGCCAGCAGCTTACAGGGGGGTGGGCGTTATTTT. When the CDR3 is completed using the reference TRBV5-6 and TRBJ2-3 genes on either side, the full variable domain is DAGVTQSPTHLIKTRGQQVTLRCSPKSGHDTVSWYQQALGQGPQFIFQYYEEEERQRGNFPDRFSGHQFPNYSSELNVNALLLGDSALYLCASSLQGGGRYFGPGTRLTVL.